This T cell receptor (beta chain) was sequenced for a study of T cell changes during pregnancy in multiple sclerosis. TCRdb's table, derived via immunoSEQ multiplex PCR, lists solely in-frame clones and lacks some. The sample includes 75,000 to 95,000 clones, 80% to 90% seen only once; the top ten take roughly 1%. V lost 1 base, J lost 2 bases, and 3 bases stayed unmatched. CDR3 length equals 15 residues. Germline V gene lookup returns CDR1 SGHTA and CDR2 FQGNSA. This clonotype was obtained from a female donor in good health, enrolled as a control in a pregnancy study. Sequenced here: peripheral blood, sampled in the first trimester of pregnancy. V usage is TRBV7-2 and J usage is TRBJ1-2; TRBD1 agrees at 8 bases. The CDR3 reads CASSLGTGSNYGYTF. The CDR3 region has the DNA TGTGCCAGCAGCTTAGGGACAGGGTCGAACTATGGCTACACCTTC. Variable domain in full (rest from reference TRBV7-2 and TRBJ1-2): GAGVSQSPSNKVTEKGKDVELRCDPISGHTALYWYRQSLGQGLEFLIYFQGNSAPDKSGLPSDRFSAERTGGSVSTLTIQRTQQEDSAVYLCASSLGTGSNYGYTFGSGTRLTVV.